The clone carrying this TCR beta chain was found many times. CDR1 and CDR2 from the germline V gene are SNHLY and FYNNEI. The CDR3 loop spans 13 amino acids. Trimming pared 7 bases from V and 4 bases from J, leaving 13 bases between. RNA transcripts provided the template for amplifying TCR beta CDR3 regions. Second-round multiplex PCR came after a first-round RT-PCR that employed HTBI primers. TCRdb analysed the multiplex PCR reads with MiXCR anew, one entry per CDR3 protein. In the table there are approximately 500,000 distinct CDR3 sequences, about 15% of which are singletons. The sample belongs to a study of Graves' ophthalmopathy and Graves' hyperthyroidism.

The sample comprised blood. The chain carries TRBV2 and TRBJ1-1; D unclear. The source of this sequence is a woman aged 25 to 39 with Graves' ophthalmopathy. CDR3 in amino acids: CASNLDSGTEAFF. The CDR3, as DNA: TGTGCCAGCAATCTGGATTCGGGCACTGAAGCTTTCTTT.